This entry lists 21 T cell receptor beta chains sequenced from one sample in a study of technical replicates of blood from a handful of donors. Method: immunoSEQ multiplex PCR; TCRdb's copy keeps in-frame clones and lacks some. The table includes tens of thousands of clones, 85% to 95% detected once. Sequenced material: T cells isolated from PBMCs. These receptors all stem from a human donor in good health.

V and J are TRBV9 and TRBJ1-1; TRBD1 might be the D (6 bases). V lost 3 bases and J lost 4, with 13 bases in between. Germline CDR1 reads SGDLS; CDR2 reads YYNGEE. The CDR3 totals 14 residues. The CDR3 sequence: CASSGQQGFTEAFF. The CDR3 DNA reads as TGTGCCAGCAGCGGCCAACAGGGCTTCACTGAAGCTTTCTTT.

This chain joins TRBV7-2 and TRBJ1-1; a weak D match, TRBD1 (6 bases). V was trimmed by 2 bases and J by 1 base, leaving 11 bases between them. The CDR3 totals 15 residues. Germline loops: CDR1 SGHTA, CDR2 FQGNSA. The CDR3 is CASSLWGGRNTEAFF. The CDR3 region has the DNA TGTGCCAGCAGCTTATGGGGGGGGCGGAACACTGAAGCTTTCTTT.

The rearrangement uses TRBV29-1 and TRBJ2-5, with 11 bases that match TRBD1. The J call may be wrong; the DNA end is better matched by TRBJ2-7. The CDR3 covers 15 residues. Germline values: CDR1 SQVTM, CDR2 ANQGSEA. CDR3 bases: TGCAGCGTTGAATCCGGGACAGGGGGATACTACGAGCAGTACTTC. Protein sequence: CSVESGTGGYYEQYF.

In this sample, this clone turned up once. The CDR3 reads CASSFPPQGPGTEAFF. The DNA of the CDR3 is TGTGCCAGCAGTTTCCCTCCCCAGGGTCCGGGCACTGAAGCTTTCTTT. The rearrangement uses TRBV27 and TRBJ1-1; D may be TRBD1 (5 bases). Germline V lookup: CDR1 MNHEY, CDR2 SMNVEV (reference sequence). The CDR3 length is 16 residues. V was pared by 3 bases and J by 4 bases, with 18 bases between.

The chain has TRBV4-1 and TRBJ2-2, with D perhaps matching TRBD2 (5 bases). Germline-derived CDR1 and CDR2 are MGHRA and YSYEKL. V shed 0 bases and J shed 6 bases, with 17 bases lying between them. This CDR3 is built from 17 residues. In DNA, the CDR3 is TGCGCCAGCAGCCAAGAGGGGTGGCGGGCACTAGCCGGGGAGCTGTTTTTT. Encoded protein: CASSQEGWRALAGELFF.

The V and J genes are TRBV27 and TRBJ2-4, with D possibly matching TRBD1 (5 bases). CDR1 MNHEY and CDR2 SMNVEV come from the germline V gene (reference sequence). V was cut by 2 bases and J by 0 bases, with 8 bases left in between. The CDR3 is made up of 15 amino acids. The CDR3: CASSLQGQAKNIQYF. CDR3 nucleotides: TGTGCCAGCAGTTTACAGGGCCAAGCCAAAAACATTCAGTACTTC.

The V call is TRBV2, the J call TRBJ1-3; 7 bases are shared with TRBD1. The CDR3 runs 15 residues. V lost 2 bases to trimming and J lost 0 bases; unmatched junction nucleotides: 1. Germline CDR1 SNHLY, CDR2 FYNNEI. CDR3 nucleotides: TGTGCCAGCAGTGAAAGACAGGGCTCTGGAAACACCATATATTTT. Translated, it gives CASSERQGSGNTIYF.

This chain connects TRBV30 to TRBJ2-2, with TRBD2 matching over 7 bases. V dropped 0 bases and J dropped 6; count of bases not matched to a gene: 10. The CDR3 has 16 residues. CDR1 and CDR2 from the germline V gene are GTSNPN and SVGIG (reference sequence). The CDR3 is CAWSVLGGRAPGELFF. CDR3 coding DNA: TGTGCCTGGAGTGTACTAGGTGGGAGGGCCCCCGGGGAGCTGTTTTTT.

The V gene is TRBV25-1, the J gene TRBJ2-3, with TRBD2 identical over 7 bases. The ends lost 4 bases at V and 2 bases at J; junction bases unmatched: 12. The CDR3 runs 17 residues. Per germline, CDR1 MGHDK and CDR2 SYGVNS. In nucleotides, the CDR3 is TGTGCCAGCAGTGCTTCGACTAGCCCACCTTACACAGATACGCAGTATTTT. Residues: CASSASTSPPYTDTQYF.

This rearrangement joins TRBV5-1 to TRBJ2-7; 9 nucleotides line up with TRBD1. The CDR3 length is 14 residues. Germline trimming cut 4 bases from V and 3 bases from J; bases unmatched to any gene: 5. Germline CDR1 and CDR2: SGHRS and YFSETQ. In DNA form, the CDR3 reads TGCGCCAGCAGCGTACAGGGGGCTGACTACGAGCAGTACTTC. Translated: CASSVQGADYEQYF.

The chain joins TRBV11-3 to TRBJ2-7, with TRBD2 as a possible D gene (5 bases). The germline V gene has CDR1 SGHNT and CDR2 YENEEA. V dropped 5 bases and J dropped 3 bases, with 11 bases sitting between them. This CDR3 region has 13 residues. The CDR3 spells CASSVWEIYEQYF. The CDR3 DNA is TGTGCCAGCAGCGTTTGGGAGATCTACGAGCAGTACTTC.

The V and J genes are TRBV28 and TRBJ1-1, with a weak D call TRBD1 (5 bases). The ends were cut back, 5 bases at V and 1 base at J, with 14 bases in the middle. This CDR3 contains 15 residues. CDR1 and CDR2 (germline): MDHEN, SYDVKM. CDR3 in amino acids: CASSPLGGRNTEAFF. In DNA, the CDR3 is TGTGCCAGCAGTCCGCTGGGGGGGAGGAACACTGAAGCTTTCTTT.

V usage is TRBV2 and J usage is TRBJ2-5; 7 positions match TRBD1. V was pared by 6 bases and J by 4 bases, with 8 bases of the junction left unmatched. The CDR3 has 14 residues. Germline V CDR1 and CDR2: SNHLY, FYNNEI. The CDR3 loop is CASSGQGVRETQYF. The CDR3 DNA reads as TGTGCCAGCAGCGGTCAGGGGGTAAGAGAGACCCAGTACTTC.

The rearrangement links TRBV6-1 to TRBJ2-3; TRBD2 aligns across 9 bases. The CDR3 contains 15 residues. Germline values: CDR1 MNHNS, CDR2 SASEGT. V lost 5 bases to trimming and J lost 4 bases; unmatched junction nucleotides: 7. The CDR3 loop is CASSPLAGRPDTQYF. CDR3 nucleotide sequence: TGTGCCAGCAGTCCCCTAGCGGGAAGGCCAGATACGCAGTATTTT.

The V call is TRBV11-3, the J call TRBJ1-1, with 8 nucleotides matching TRBD1. The CDR3 is 12 residues long. With 10 bases clipped from V and 4 bases from J, the junction kept 5 bases outside the gene matches. Germline-derived CDR1 and CDR2 are SGHNT and YENEEA. The DNA of the CDR3 is TGTGCCATCGCACAGGGGGTCACTGAAGCTTTCTTT. Protein: CAIAQGVTEAFF. Based on the CDR3 plus reference TRBV11-3 and TRBJ1-1, the full variable domain is EAGVVQSPRYKIIEKKQPVAFWCNPISGHNTLYWYLQNLGQGPELLIRYENEEAVDDSQLPKDRFSAERLKGVDSTLKIQPAELGDSAVYLCAIAQGVTEAFFGQGTRLTVV.

The chain combines TRBV6-1 with TRBJ1-1, with D maybe TRBD1 (5 bases). The V end lost 5 bases, the J end lost 6 bases, and 13 bases lay between the germline ends. Germline V CDR1 and CDR2: MNHNS, SASEGT. The CDR3 length is 13 residues. The CDR3 loop reads CASSPGPGAEAFF. The CDR3, as DNA: TGTGCCAGCAGTCCAGGGCCTGGGGCTGAAGCTTTCTTT.

The gene calls are TRBV10-3 and TRBJ1-1, with D possibly matching TRBD1 (5 bases). Germline CDR1 is ENHRY and CDR2 is SYGVKD. This CDR3 is 14 amino acids long. Trimming left V 4 bases short and J 8 bases short, with 17 bases between. The CDR3 loop is CAISAPVRQREAFF. CDR3 sequence (DNA): TGTGCCATCAGTGCTCCGGTAAGACAGCGCGAAGCTTTCTTT.

The V gene is TRBV10-1, the J gene TRBJ2-1; 15 bases map to TRBD2. V was pared by 6 bases and J by 4 bases, with 10 bases of the junction left unmatched. This CDR3 has 18 amino acids. CDR1 and CDR2 (germline): WNHNN, SYGVQD (reference sequence). CDR3 in DNA: TGCGCCAGCAGGGGACTAGCGGGAGGCCCAGGGGGTTACAATGAGCAGTTCTTC. Its protein product is CASRGLAGGPGGYNEQFF.

This CDR3 reads CASSEWGQAINGYTF. CDR3 bases: TGTGCCAGCAGTGAATGGGGACAGGCTATCAATGGCTACACCTTC. This rearrangement joins TRBV6-1 to TRBJ1-2; 8 bases are shared with TRBD1. Per germline, CDR1 MNHNS and CDR2 SASEGT. The V gene end was trimmed by 2 bases and the J gene end by 6 bases; junction bases not matched to a gene: 8. There are 15 residues in the CDR3.

This rearrangement joins TRBV15 to TRBJ2-7; TRBD2 matches 7 bases. Unmatched junction bases numbered 7, after V lost 3 bases and J lost 5 bases. The germline gives CDR1 LNHNV, CDR2 YYDKDF (reference sequence). This CDR3 has 14 residues. The CDR3 loop reads CATSSGGSAHEQYF. The CDR3, as DNA: TGTGCCACCAGCAGTGGCGGGAGTGCCCACGAGCAGTACTTC.

The rearrangement uses TRBV27 and TRBJ2-3; D possibly corresponds to TRBD2 (5 bases). The germline V and J ends were trimmed by 7 bases and 2 bases, with 16 bases remaining between them. There are 15 residues in the CDR3. CDR1 and CDR2 (germline): MNHEY, SMNVEV (reference sequence). Written as DNA, the CDR3 is TGTGCCAGCAATCCCGCGGAGGCTTTCACAGATACGCAGTATTTT. Protein sequence: CASNPAEAFTDTQYF.